The 11 T cell receptor beta chains given below trace back to one sample, sequenced in a study of T cell changes during pregnancy in multiple sclerosis. Libraries were prepared by immunoSEQ multiplex PCR; TCRdb keeps only in-frame clonotypes and omits some of them. The repertoire holds approximately 70,000 clones, with 92% as singletons. This sample comprised peripheral blood, obtained in the second trimester of pregnancy. Receptors originate from a female donor in good health, enrolled as a control in a pregnancy study.

Of note for this clone: At one end the junction does not follow the germline gene, possibly because of a read error. V usage is TRBV5-5 and J usage is TRBJ2-7, with D possibly matching TRBD2 (6 bases). CDR1 SGHKS and CDR2 YYEKEE come from the germline V gene (reference sequence). CDR3 length: 15 residues. DNA of the CDR3: TGTGCCAGCAGCTACGACGGGAGTGGGACGTACGTGCAGTACTTC. Its protein product is CASSYDGSGTYVQYF.

J is TRBJ2-7 and V is TRBV6-1, with D tentatively TRBD1 (5 bases). Per the germline V gene, CDR1 is MNHNS and CDR2 is SASEGT. The CDR3 spans 14 residues. Trimming cost V 6 bases and J 2 bases, with 14 bases left between them. The chain's CDR3 is CASRVGQPPYEQYF. CDR3 nucleotide sequence: TGTGCCAGCAGAGTGGGGCAGCCGCCCTACGAGCAGTACTTC.

The rearrangement links TRBV12-5 to TRBJ1-1, with D possibly TRBD1 on 5 matching bases. V was shortened by 3 bases and J by 1 base, with 24 bases between the two germline ends. Germline V gene data show CDR1 as LGHNT and CDR2 as FRNRAP. CDR3 length: 19 residues. CDR3 loop: CASGLVGAASQHTNTEAFF. DNA of the CDR3: TGTGCTAGTGGTTTAGTAGGGGCCGCCTCGCAACATACGAACACTGAAGCTTTCTTT.

This sequence joins TRBV5-1 and TRBJ2-3; 11 bases fit TRBD2. The length of the CDR3 is 15 residues. Looked up from germline, CDR1 is SGHRS and CDR2 is YFSETQ. Trimming removed 2 bases from V and 4 bases from J; junction bases left unmatched: 3. The CDR3 sequence is CASSFLAGGSDTQYF. CDR3 nucleotides: TGCGCCAGCAGCTTCCTAGCGGGAGGTTCAGATACGCAGTATTTT.

The chain uses TRBV27 and TRBJ1-5; TRBD1 matches at 9 bases. Germline V gene sequence: CDR1 MNHEY, CDR2 SMNVEV (reference sequence). The ends lost 8 bases at V and 4 bases at J; junction bases unmatched: 6. This CDR3 has 14 residues. The CDR3 loop reads CASAQGAGNQPQHF. In DNA form, the CDR3 reads TGTGCCAGCGCACAGGGGGCTGGGAATCAGCCCCAGCATTTT.

The J gene is TRBJ2-1, the V gene TRBV5-1; D is undetermined. Between the trimmed V and J ends, which lost 2 bases and 9 bases, there was a span of 6 bases. Germline values: CDR1 SGHRS, CDR2 YFSETQ. CDR3 size: 11 residues. Here the CDR3 reads CASSLSVEQFF. CDR3 nucleotide sequence: TGCGCCAGCAGCTTAAGCGTTGAGCAGTTCTTC.

V is TRBV6-5 and J is TRBJ2-1, with TRBD1 matching 7 bases. The length of the CDR3 is 15 residues. V was clipped by 3 bases and J by 2 bases; unmatched bases: 4. CDR1 is MNHEY and CDR2 is SVGAGI in the germline V gene. CDR3 loop: CASSYPGTAYNEQFF. DNA of the CDR3: TGTGCCAGCAGTTATCCCGGGACAGCCTACAATGAGCAGTTCTTC.

This clone came up once. The chain uses TRBV25-1 and TRBJ1-3; D is possibly TRBD1 (5 bases). The CDR3 loop spans 14 amino acids. Trimming stripped 6 bases from V and 0 bases from J, with 9 bases between. Germline lookup yields CDR1 MGHDK and CDR2 SYGVNS. CDR3 region: CASSRQSSGNTIYF. In nucleotides, the CDR3 is TGTGCCAGCAGCCGACAGAGCTCTGGAAACACCATATATTTT.

The CDR3 reads CASSFRTGGIGGLSYEQYF. The DNA for the CDR3 is TGTGCCAGCAGTTTTCGGACAGGGGGCATCGGGGGATTGTCCTACGAGCAGTACTTC. This chain uses TRBV27 with TRBJ2-7; 11 bases match TRBD1. Germline V CDR1 and CDR2: MNHEY, SMNVEV (reference sequence). The CDR3 totals 19 residues. Trimming took 3 bases from V and 1 from J; bases not matched to a gene: 14.

On this clone itself: Relative to the germline gene, one junction end is altered; a read error may explain this. The CDR3 sequence: CASRLELRQENYNEQFF. DNA of the CDR3: TGTGCCAGCAGATTGGAGTTGCGACAGGAAAACTACAATGAGCAGTTCTTC. The chain has TRBV5-4 and TRBJ2-1, with a weak D call TRBD1 (6 bases). Germline CDR1 SGHNT, CDR2 YYREEE (reference sequence). CDR3 length: 17 residues.

The chain couples TRBV16 to TRBJ1-5; 8 positions match TRBD1. The germline V gene encodes CDR1 KGHSY and CDR2 FQNENV. Trimming removed 6 bases from V and 4 bases from J; junction bases left unmatched: 2. This CDR3 has 13 residues. The CDR3 DNA sequence: TGTGCCAGCAGACGGACAGGGAATCAGCCCCAGCATTTT. Encoded protein: CASRRTGNQPQHF.